This TCR beta chain was sequenced during a study of vaccination effects on CD4 cells after COVID-19. Study at large: Participants completed two doses of the BNT162b2 or mRNA-1273 vaccine. A couple of convalescent patients provided samples 16 days and one week prevaccination.

Sequencing used immunoSEQ multiplex PCR; TCRdb keeps in-frame clones, though not all of them. This sample has approximately 22,000 clones, with about 80% found just once. Overall study results and limits: After vaccination, spike-reactive clones in convalescents were mostly new vaccine-induced clones.

Germline V lookup: CDR1 MNHEY, CDR2 SMNVEV (reference sequence). The CDR3 has 14 amino acids. Trimming took 3 bases from V and 0 from J, leaving 9 bases between them. ViraFEST used viral peptide pools to expand antigen-specific CD4+ T cells before sequencing. Following an approximately 11-day culture, CD4+ T cells were purified. The individual was infected with SARS-CoV-2 between March and December 2020, as confirmed by PCR. Around 2 million PBMC were placed in each well, which was supplemented with 10 IU/ml IL-2 and 7.5 to 10 ug/ml peptides. Note on this clone: Antigen specificity is unknown.

Sequencing was performed on CD4+ T cells from PBMCs cultured with a peptide pool, taken before COVID-19 vaccination. The gene calls are TRBV27 and TRBJ2-7; D possibly corresponds to TRBD1 (6 bases). This clonotype was obtained from a human donor who had a prior SARS-CoV-2 infection. As DNA, the CDR3 is TGTGCCAGCAGTTTGACAGGAAGCTCCTACGAGCAGTACTTC. Residues: CASSLTGSSYEQYF.